Each of the 19 T cell receptor beta chains below was sequenced from the same sample in a study of blood T cell repertoires in COVID-19. Sequenced by immunoSEQ multiplex PCR; TCRdb stores in-frame clones only, minus some. Of 300,000 to 400,000 clones in the sample, about 86% were seen once. The material sequenced was PBMCs or T cells enriched from blood (not recorded which). These TCRs come from a woman aged 40 to 50 with acute COVID-19.

The CDR3 sequence is CASSRGLNYGYTF. The CDR3 bases are TGTGCCAGCAGCCGGGGTCTCAACTATGGCTACACCTTC. This chain uses TRBV6-4 with TRBJ1-2; D is ambiguous. The V end was cut by 6 bases, the J end by 2 bases, with 10 bases between. Germline V lookup: CDR1 MRHNA, CDR2 SNTAGT. The CDR3 has 13 residues.

V usage is TRBV28 and J usage is TRBJ2-3, with D maybe TRBD2 (5 bases). V lost 3 bases and J lost 2, with 15 bases in between. Germline CDR1 and CDR2: MDHEN and SYDVKM. The CDR3 contains 16 residues. The DNA for the CDR3 is TGTGCCAGCAGTTTTCAAACCCCTAGCAACACAGATACGCAGTATTTT. Its protein is CASSFQTPSNTDTQYF.

On this clone: The same CDR3 can be traced to other DNA sequences in this sample. The chain joins TRBV27 to TRBJ2-5; a weak D match, TRBD1 (6 bases). The length of the CDR3 is 13 residues. Germline CDR1 is MNHEY and CDR2 is SMNVEV (reference sequence). V gave up 0 bases and J gave up 5 bases, with 7 bases separating them. CDR3 loop: CASSLSRGETQYF. The CDR3 DNA follows: TGTGCCAGCAGTTTATCAAGGGGGGAGACCCAGTACTTC.

The CDR3 region is CASSYLPGTSGRTDTQYF. Written as DNA, the CDR3 is TGTGCCAGCAGTTACCTACCCGGGACTAGCGGGAGAACGGATACGCAGTATTTT. V and J are TRBV6-2 or TRBV6-3 and TRBJ2-3, with 14 nucleotides matching TRBD2. The length of the CDR3 is 18 residues. J gave up 6 bases and V 2 bases, and 10 bases lay outside the gene matches. Germline CDR1 reads MNHEY; CDR2 reads SVGEGT.

The V and J genes are TRBV7-6 and TRBJ2-3; 9 positions match TRBD2. The CDR3 has 15 residues. CDR1 is SGHVS, CDR2 FNYEAQ, per germline. With V trimmed by 6 bases and J by 6 bases, 10 bases remained unmatched. In nucleotides, the CDR3 is TGTGCCAGCAGGAAGAGGGCGGGAGGGTCGGATACGCAGTATTTT. Translated, it gives CASRKRAGGSDTQYF.

The chain couples TRBV11-2 to TRBJ1-2; no clear D. V lost 5 bases, J lost 7 bases, and 20 bases lay in between. The V gene's germline CDR1 is SGHAT and CDR2 FQNNGV. This CDR3 spans 15 amino acids. This CDR3 reads CASSQTIRGSFGYTF. As DNA, the CDR3 is TGTGCCAGCAGCCAAACCATTCGAGGGAGTTTTGGCTACACCTTC.

This rearrangement joins TRBV7-2 to TRBJ1-6, with D tentatively TRBD1 (6 bases). The V gene lost 5 bases and the J gene lost 13 bases, with 18 bases spanning the gap. CDR3 length equals 14 residues. Per germline, CDR1 SGHTA and CDR2 FQGNSA. The CDR3 DNA reads as TGTGCCAGCAGCCCCCAAAACCAGGGGTTCCCCCTCCACTTT. As protein: CASSPQNQGFPLHF.

This clone was seen a few times. The chain joins TRBV7-9 to TRBJ2-7; perhaps TRBD1 as D (6 bases). The CDR3 contains 15 residues. Trimming stripped 5 bases from V and 3 bases from J, with 17 bases between. The germline V gene has CDR1 SEHNR and CDR2 FQNEAQ (reference sequence). Written as DNA, the CDR3 is TGTGCCAGCAGCCTCCGACAGGCCGGGGTCTACGAGCAGTACTTC. Translating it yields CASSLRQAGVYEQYF.

The genes are TRBV25-1 and TRBJ1-2, with no clear D. The germline V and J ends were trimmed by 1 base and 5 bases, with 14 bases remaining between them. Germline CDR1 reads MGHDK; CDR2 reads SYGVNS. This CDR3 contains 15 residues. This CDR3 reads CASSESGVPVYGYTF. The CDR3 bases are TGTGCCAGCAGTGAATCCGGGGTCCCTGTATATGGCTACACCTTC.

This sequence joins TRBV5-1 and TRBJ1-1; tentative D call: TRBD1 (5 bases). There are 14 residues in the CDR3. V was trimmed by 6 bases and J by 1 base, leaving 13 bases between them. CDR1 is SGHRS, CDR2 YFSETQ, per germline. CDR3 bases: TGCGCCAGCAACCAAGATACAGGGAACACTGAAGCTTTCTTT. Translated: CASNQDTGNTEAFF. Based on the CDR3 plus reference TRBV5-1 and TRBJ1-1, the full variable domain is KAGVTQTPRYLIKTRGQQVTLSCSPISGHRSVSWYQQTPGQGLQFLFEYFSETQRNKGNFPGRFSGRQFSNSRSEMNVSTLELGDSALYLCASNQDTGNTEAFFGQGTRLTVV.

The V and J genes are TRBV2 and TRBJ1-3; D remains unclear. Germline CDR1 SNHLY, CDR2 FYNNEI. Trimming took 4 bases from V and 1 from J, leaving 8 bases between them. The CDR3 sequence is 14 residues long. This chain's CDR3 is CASSGGDSGNTIYF. For the CDR3, the DNA is TGTGCCAGCAGTGGAGGAGATTCTGGAAACACCATATATTTT.

The chain recombines TRBV5-1 with TRBJ2-7, with D possibly being TRBD2 (6 bases). There are 14 residues in the CDR3. The germline CDR1 and CDR2 sequences are SGHRS and YFSETQ. Trimming removed 3 bases at V and 2 bases at J, with 12 bases between. This CDR3 reads CASSWRDGAYEQYF. The CDR3 DNA follows: TGCGCCAGCAGCTGGAGGGACGGAGCCTACGAGCAGTACTTC. Full variable domain (outside the CDR3, taken from reference TRBV5-1 and TRBJ2-7): KAGVTQTPRYLIKTRGQQVTLSCSPISGHRSVSWYQQTPGQGLQFLFEYFSETQRNKGNFPGRFSGRQFSNSRSEMNVSTLELGDSALYLCASSWRDGAYEQYFGPGTRLTVT.

This chain links TRBV21-1 with TRBJ1-5; the D call TRBD1 from the table was never checked on the DNA. TRBV21-1 is listed as a pseudogene. This CDR3 has 15 residues. This chain's CDR3 is CASTRGQGAGQPQHF. In DNA form, the CDR3 reads TGTGCCAGCACCAGGGGACAGGGGGCAGGCCAGCCCCAGCATTTT.

The chain is built from TRBV28 and TRBJ2-7; the match to TRBD1 covers 9 bases. The CDR3 extends over 24 amino acids. The germline CDR1 and CDR2 sequences are MDHEN and SYDVKM. Trimming took 1 base from V and 2 from J; bases not matched to a gene: 30. This chain's CDR3 is CASSLFKFKGGPIQGARFPYEQYF. The CDR3 DNA reads as TGTGCCAGCAGTTTATTTAAGTTTAAGGGGGGACCTATACAGGGGGCTCGCTTCCCCTACGAGCAGTACTTC.

The chain links TRBV7-2 to TRBJ2-7; D is perhaps TRBD1 (5 bases). Deletions cut 3 bases from V and 5 bases from J, with 11 bases between. The CDR3 is 13 residues long. Germline lookup yields CDR1 SGHTA and CDR2 FQGNSA. The chain's CDR3 is CASSFAGLNEQYF. The CDR3 nucleotides read TGTGCCAGCAGCTTTGCAGGGCTCAACGAGCAGTACTTC.

J is TRBJ2-7 and V is TRBV3-1 (or the pseudogene TRBV3-2), with TRBD1 matching over 7 bases. The CDR3 is 18 amino acids. J was trimmed by 0 bases and V by 3 bases; bases with no gene match: 14. Looked up from germline, CDR1 is LGHDT and CDR2 is YNNKEL (reference sequence). The CDR3 DNA sequence: TGTGCCAGCAGCCATGGACCTGGGGGACAGACTTTCTCCTACGAGCAGTACTTC. Translated: CASSHGPGGQTFSYEQYF.

This chain joins TRBV5-1 and TRBJ2-2; 7 nucleotides line up with TRBD2. V shed 4 bases, J shed 0 bases, and the junction held 18 bases outside the gene matches. The CDR3 extends over 20 amino acids. The germline V gene encodes CDR1 SGHRS and CDR2 YFSETQ. The CDR3: CASSATSLLRGTTNTGELFF. For the CDR3, the DNA is TGCGCCAGCAGCGCGACCTCCCTCTTGCGGGGGACCACGAACACCGGGGAGCTGTTTTTT.

The chain uses TRBV25-1 and TRBJ2-2; 9 bases align to TRBD1. The CDR3 length is 15 residues. Germline CDR1 is MGHDK and CDR2 is SYGVNS. The J segment lost 6 bases and the V segment lost 0 bases, leaving 2 bases of the junction unmatched. CDR3 sequence reads: CASSEYDRGSGELFF. DNA of the CDR3: TGTGCCAGCAGTGAATACGACAGGGGGTCCGGGGAGCTGTTTTTT. Full variable domain (missing parts from reference TRBV25-1 and TRBJ2-2): EADIYQTPRYLVIGTGKKITLECSQTMGHDKMYWYQQDPGMELHLIHYSYGVNSTEKGDLSSESTVSRIRTEHFPLTLESARPSHTSQYLCASSEYDRGSGELFFGEGSRLTVL.

The rearrangement links TRBV19 to TRBJ1-5, with TRBD1 identical over 8 bases. CDR3 size: 14 residues. Germline V CDR1 and CDR2: LNHDA, SQIVND (reference sequence). Trimming took 4 bases from V and 9 from J; bases not matched to a gene: 8. The CDR3 sequence is CASSNAGGAGPQHF. The CDR3, as DNA: TGTGCCAGTAGTAATGCAGGGGGCGCGGGGCCCCAGCATTTT.